This record looks at one TCR beta chain sequence and its context. This record belongs to a study of cytomegalovirus exposure and HLA in healthy donors. V gave up 6 bases and J gave up 0 bases, with 5 bases separating them. The CDR3 is 12 amino acids. The germline CDR1 and CDR2 sequences are MNHEY and SVGAGI. The study ran its PCR with 60 Vbeta and 13 Jbeta primers. Profiling relied on immunoSEQ multiplex PCR, and the TCRdb table lists in-frame clones only, not all of them. The sample comprises just over 150,000 clones, about 85% of which are singletons, and 2% to 2.5% rests with the top ten. This chain uses TRBV6-5 with TRBJ1-2; D ambiguous. This sequence was found in a woman aged 18-35 years in good health and CMV-seronegative. The sequenced sample was PBMCs. CDR3: CASRAANYGYTF. DNA of the CDR3: TGTGCCAGCAGGGCTGCTAACTATGGCTACACCTTC.